Presented here are 7 T cell receptor beta chains from one specimen sequenced in a study of cytomegalovirus exposure and HLA in healthy donors. Both 60 Vbeta primers and 13 Jbeta primers went into the PCR. Data came from immunoSEQ multiplex PCR; TCRdb stores just in-frame clones and leaves some out. The top ten hold about 1.8% of the sample, which has a few hundred thousand clones, about 75% seen once. Sequencing was performed on PBMCs. The receptors stem from a man between 18 and 35 years old in good health and CMV-seronegative.

This clone was counted once. The rearrangement uses TRBV18 and TRBJ2-1; TRBD1 agrees at 7 bases. With 10 bases clipped from V and 9 bases from J, the junction kept 9 bases outside the gene matches. Germline values: CDR1 KGHSH, CDR2 LQKENI. The CDR3 contains 12 residues. CDR3 bases: TGTGCCACAGGGGGATACCAACTTGAGCAGTTCTTC. This sequence encodes CATGGYQLEQFF.

The chain links TRBV28 to TRBJ2-7; perhaps TRBD2 as D (7 bases). This CDR3 is 15 amino acids long. V shed 6 bases and J shed 0 bases, with 15 bases lying between them. The germline CDR1 and CDR2 sequences are MDHEN and SYDVKM. The CDR3 region is CASSDAGASSYEQYF. CDR3 nucleotide sequence: TGTGCCAGCAGCGACGCGGGGGCGAGCTCCTACGAGCAGTACTTC.

V gene TRBV7-2 combines with J gene TRBJ2-3; a possible D gene is TRBD2 (5 bases). This CDR3 is 14 amino acids long. The V gene's germline CDR1 is SGHTA and CDR2 FQGNSA. Trimming pared 3 bases from V and 3 bases from J, leaving 10 bases between. CDR3 protein: CASSFEGMTDTQYF. The CDR3 DNA reads TGTGCCAGCAGCTTTGAGGGTATGACAGATACGCAGTATTTT. The full variable domain, its missing parts supplied by reference TRBV7-2 and TRBJ2-3, is GAGVSQSPSNKVTEKGKDVELRCDPISGHTALYWYRQSLGQGLEFLIYFQGNSAPDKSGLPSDRFSAERTGGSVSTLTIQRTQQEDSAVYLCASSFEGMTDTQYFGPGTRLTVL.

The J gene is TRBJ2-7, the V gene TRBV7-6; 15 bases line up with TRBD2. The CDR3 extends over 19 amino acids. CDR1 is SGHVS, CDR2 FNYEAQ, per germline. After removal of 1 base from V and 3 bases from J, the junction contained 10 bases not matched to a gene. The CDR3 nucleotides are TGTGCCAGCAGCTTAGGGGCCCGGACTAGCGGGAGGGCCCTCTACGAGCAGTACTTC. Residues: CASSLGARTSGRALYEQYF.

J is TRBJ2-7 and V is TRBV28; D is undetermined. Trimming took off 5 bases at V and 3 bases at J, with 11 bases between the two ends. The germline V gene encodes CDR1 MDHEN and CDR2 SYDVKM. This CDR3 has 13 amino acids. The CDR3 reads CASSPLKLYEQYF. Here the CDR3 DNA reads TGTGCCAGCAGTCCCCTAAAACTCTACGAGCAGTACTTC.

This chain links TRBV28 with TRBJ1-1; TRBD1 agrees at 11 bases. Trimming took 10 bases from V and 5 from J; bases not matched to a gene: 6. Germline CDR1 and CDR2: MDHEN and SYDVKM. The CDR3 is made up of 13 amino acids. The CDR3 sequence: CATTGQGATEAFF. For the CDR3, the DNA is TGTGCCACCACAGGACAGGGGGCGACTGAAGCTTTCTTT.

The rearrangement links TRBV7-3 to TRBJ2-3, with TRBD2 matching over 11 bases. Germline V gives CDR1 SGHTA, CDR2 FQGTGA. Trimming took 5 bases from V and 7 from J; bases not matched to a gene: 8. The CDR3 is 15 residues long. Here the CDR3 reads CASSPRLAGTNTQYF. DNA for the CDR3: TGTGCCAGCAGCCCCCGACTAGCGGGAACAAATACGCAGTATTTT. Full variable domain (missing parts from reference TRBV7-3 and TRBJ2-3): GAGVSQTPSNKVTEKGKYVELRCDPISGHTALYWYRQSLGQGPEFLIYFQGTGAADDSGLPNDRFFAVRPEGSVSTLKIQRTERGDSAVYLCASSPRLAGTNTQYFGPGTRLTVL.